These 25 T cell receptor beta chains were all obtained from the same sample, sequenced in a study of identical twins. TCRdb reprocessed the 5' RACE reads via MiXCR and lists one record per CDR3 protein. The data hold about 220,000 distinct CDR3 sequences, with 6.5% to 8% observed a single time. This same sample was also part of a study on T cells expressing NK-cell markers.

The sample taken for sequencing was CD8+ T cells sorted from blood. Receptors originate from a woman aged 18 to 35 in good health.

The sample holds many counts of this clonotype. CDR3 in amino acids: CASSAAGTGLSEQYF. CDR3 coding DNA: TGTGCCAGCAGTGCCGCCGGGACAGGGTTGAGCGAGCAGTACTTC. This chain joins TRBV27 and TRBJ2-7; TRBD1 agrees at 9 bases. Per the germline V gene, CDR1 is MNHEY and CDR2 is SMNVEV (reference sequence). There are 15 residues in the CDR3. V lost 5 bases, J lost 6 bases, and 11 bases stayed unmatched.

This clonotype occurred many times. The gene calls are TRBV6-6 and TRBJ2-7, with D unclear. V was cut by 6 bases and J by 3 bases, with 6 bases left in between. The CDR3 extends over 11 amino acids. In germline, CDR1 is MNHNY, CDR2 SVGAGI (reference sequence). CDR3 DNA: TGTGCCAGCAGCTCTGACTACGAGCAGTACTTC. Amino acids: CASSSDYEQYF.

This sequence joins TRBV20-1 and TRBJ2-2; TRBD2 matches at 8 bases. Germline CDR1 and CDR2: DFQATT and SNEGSKA (reference sequence). The CDR3 contains 14 residues. V was pared by 6 bases and J by 4 bases, with 7 bases of the junction left unmatched. The CDR3 nucleotides read TGCAGTGCCGCGGGGGGAGGGGTCACCGGGGAGCTGTTTTTT. Amino acid sequence: CSAAGGGVTGELFF.

This clonotype appeared a few times. This chain links TRBV9 with TRBJ1-1, with D possibly being TRBD1 (5 bases). V was shortened by 3 bases and J by 5 bases, with 8 bases between the two germline ends. The CDR3 contains 12 residues. Germline V gives CDR1 SGDLS, CDR2 YYNGEE. In DNA form, the CDR3 reads TGTGCCAGCAGCGGCGGACATACTGAAGCTTTCTTT. Translation gives CASSGGHTEAFF.

The chain links TRBV4-1 to TRBJ2-5; D perhaps matches TRBD1 (6 bases). Trimming pared 0 bases from V and 4 bases from J, leaving 12 bases between. The CDR3 is made up of 15 amino acids. Germline CDR1 MGHRA, CDR2 YSYEKL. Here the CDR3 reads CASSQDREGGETQYF. As DNA, the CDR3 is TGCGCCAGCAGCCAAGATCGAGAAGGGGGAGAGACCCAGTACTTC.

This clonotype was picked up many times. The CDR3 loop reads CASSRTPTGGQGNEQFF. The CDR3 DNA reads as TGTGCCAGCAGCCGAACCCCTACAGGGGGCCAGGGCAATGAGCAGTTCTTC. The chain carries TRBV6-1 and TRBJ2-1, with 9 nucleotides matching TRBD1. CDR1 is MNHNS and CDR2 is SASEGT in the germline V gene. The ends lost 6 bases at V and 6 bases at J; junction bases unmatched: 15. This CDR3 comprises 17 residues.

This sequence joins TRBV3-1 and TRBJ2-2; possibly TRBD2 for D (5 bases). Germline V CDR1 and CDR2: LGHDT, YNNKEL (reference sequence). CDR3 length: 14 residues. V was pared by 3 bases and J by 5 bases, with 10 bases between. CDR3 nucleotide sequence: TGTGCCAGCAGCCACCCTGGCGGGACCGGGGAGCTGTTTTTT. Translated: CASSHPGGTGELFF. The complete variable domain, with remaining parts taken from reference TRBV3-1 and TRBJ2-2, reads DTAVSQTPKYLVTQMGNDKSIKCEQNLGHDTMYWYKQDSKKFLKIMFSYNNKELIINETVPNRFSPKSPDKAHLNLHINSLELGDSAVYFCASSHPGGTGELFFGEGSRLTVL.

This clonotype turned up a few times. The CDR3 sequence: CASSPYGSALGSYNEQFF. For the CDR3, the DNA is TGTGCCAGCAGCCCTTACGGTAGTGCCCTAGGGTCCTACAATGAGCAGTTCTTC. The chain links TRBV11-2 to TRBJ2-1; no reliable D call. V shed 5 bases and J shed 1 base, with 21 bases lying between them. Germline CDR1 is SGHAT and CDR2 is FQNNGV. This CDR3 comprises 18 residues.

This clonotype was seen at least ten times. The rearrangement uses TRBV7-8 and TRBJ2-1, with TRBD2 as a possible D gene (6 bases). Trimming shortened V by 3 bases and J by 5 bases, and 14 bases separated the two germline ends. Germline assignment: CDR1 SGHVS and CDR2 FQNEAQ. The CDR3 runs to 15 residues. The CDR3 spells CASSLEGLGHNEQFF. CDR3 coding DNA: TGTGCCAGCAGCTTGGAGGGACTTGGCCACAATGAGCAGTTCTTC.

This sequence joins TRBV5-1 and TRBJ2-3; 14 nucleotides match TRBD2. V was pared by 4 bases and J by 0 bases, with 4 bases of the junction left unmatched. CDR1 and CDR2 (germline): SGHRS, YFSETQ. The CDR3 length is 17 residues. For the CDR3, the DNA is TGCGCCAGCAGCCCCGGACTAGCGGGGGGTAGCACAGATACGCAGTATTTT. It specifies CASSPGLAGGSTDTQYF.

This clonotype occurred a few times. The chain recombines TRBV20-1 with TRBJ1-2, with 9 bases fitting TRBD1. The germline V gene encodes CDR1 DFQATT and CDR2 SNEGSKA (reference sequence). This CDR3 spans 15 amino acids. V lost 6 bases, J lost 8 bases, and 16 bases stayed unmatched. CDR3 region: CSALSRRDRAFGYTF. The CDR3 nucleotides read TGCAGTGCCCTATCACGCCGGGACAGGGCATTCGGCTACACCTTC.

The table lists this clonotype with many counts. The chain joins TRBV12-3 or TRBV12-4 to TRBJ2-1; 8 bases line up with TRBD2. There are 16 residues in the CDR3. V shed 1 base and J 7 bases; nucleotides not matched to a gene: 9. CDR3 nucleotide sequence: TGTGCCAGCAGTTTAGTTCGGGGGGGGCCGGAGAATGAGCAGTTCTTC. Its translation: CASSLVRGGPENEQFF.

This clonotype has more than one count but fewer than ten. This sequence joins TRBV7-3 and TRBJ2-1; weak D call: TRBD1 (5 bases). The V and J ends lost 4 bases and 9 bases respectively, with 10 bases between them. Germline V CDR1 and CDR2: SGHTA, FQGTGA. This CDR3 contains 12 residues. CDR3 protein: CASSSHQGEQFF. DNA for the CDR3: TGTGCCAGCAGCTCCCATCAGGGTGAGCAGTTCTTC.

At least ten counts were recorded for this clonotype. The chain employs TRBV9 and TRBJ1-1; D is ambiguous. CDR1 and CDR2 (germline): SGDLS, YYNGEE. There are 13 residues in the CDR3. Trimming shortened V by 0 bases and J by 4 bases, and 7 bases separated the two germline ends. The CDR3, as DNA: TGTGCCAGCAGCGTAGCTTCCCCCACTGAAGCTTTCTTT. Its protein product is CASSVASPTEAFF.

The chain uses TRBV15 and TRBJ2-5; 8 bases are a match to TRBD2. The CDR3 has 15 amino acids. V trimming: 1 base; J trimming: 5 bases; junction bases outside the gene matches: 6. CDR1 and CDR2 from the germline V gene are LNHNV and YYDKDF (reference sequence). The CDR3 reads CATSRAPPGGETQYF. For the CDR3, the DNA is TGTGCCACCAGCAGAGCCCCTCCGGGGGGGGAGACCCAGTACTTC.

The sample holds many counts of this clonotype. The chain employs TRBV9 and TRBJ1-1; TRBD1 might be the D (5 bases). Germline CDR1 reads SGDLS; CDR2 reads YYNGEE. The CDR3 totals 14 residues. V lost 0 bases to trimming and J lost 0 bases, with 6 bases between them. The CDR3 bases are TGTGCCAGCAGCGTAGTGGACATGAACACTGAAGCTTTCTTT. Translated, it gives CASSVVDMNTEAFF.

This clonotype appeared many times. V usage is TRBV2 and J usage is TRBJ2-7; 10 bases are a match to TRBD1. The junction had 6 bases not matched to a gene; V was cut back by 6 bases and J by 7 bases. This CDR3 has 13 amino acids. CDR1 is SNHLY and CDR2 is FYNNEI in the germline V gene. CDR3 loop: CASSDRGHGEQYF. CDR3 bases: TGTGCCAGCAGCGACAGGGGGCACGGGGAGCAGTACTTC.

This clonotype was counted between two and nine times. The CDR3 loop reads CSARDPELAGGFEQFF. The CDR3 nucleotides are TGCAGTGCTAGAGATCCGGAGCTAGCGGGAGGGTTTGAGCAGTTCTTC. This chain links TRBV20-1 with TRBJ2-1, with TRBD2 matching over 12 bases. J was trimmed by 9 bases and V by 0 bases; bases with no gene match: 9. Germline assignment: CDR1 DFQATT and CDR2 SNEGSKA (reference sequence). The CDR3 loop spans 16 amino acids.

This chain joins TRBV10-3 and TRBJ2-5; 7 nucleotides agree with TRBD1. This CDR3 region has 13 residues. Looked up from germline, CDR1 is ENHRY and CDR2 is SYGVKD. Unmatched junction bases numbered 7, after V lost 11 bases and J lost 1 base. The CDR3 is CASHGTVQETQYF. In DNA, the CDR3 is TGTGCCTCCCACGGGACAGTCCAAGAGACCCAGTACTTC.

V gene TRBV27 combines with J gene TRBJ2-3; D is unclear. The CDR3 totals 15 residues. Germline lookup yields CDR1 MNHEY and CDR2 SMNVEV (reference sequence). The V and J ends lost 6 bases and 2 bases respectively, with 15 bases between them. This CDR3 reads CASSPLGSSTDTQYF. In nucleotides, the CDR3 is TGTGCCAGCAGCCCCTTGGGGTCTTCCACAGATACGCAGTATTTT.

This chain joins TRBV12-3 or TRBV12-4 and TRBJ1-5; 7 positions match TRBD1. The trim removed 4 bases at V and 8 bases at J, leaving 11 bases unmatched. This CDR3 has 15 residues. DNA for the CDR3: TGTGCCAGCAGTTCGGGACAGCCGGTTTGGGAGCCCCAGCATTTT. Translation gives CASSSGQPVWEPQHF.

Only a few counts were recorded for this clonotype. The CDR3 protein is CASSTRDSRPSVWTEAFF. DNA for the CDR3: TGTGCCAGCAGTACTCGGGACTCCCGCCCTTCCGTGTGGACTGAAGCTTTCTTT. The rearrangement links TRBV2 to TRBJ1-1, with D perhaps matching TRBD1 (5 bases). The V gene lost 5 bases and the J gene lost 5 bases, with 27 bases spanning the gap. CDR1 is SNHLY, CDR2 FYNNEI, per germline. The CDR3 consists of 18 residues.

In regard to this clonotype: A much larger clone differs from this one at a single base, so this may be a read error. The chain combines TRBV29-1 with TRBJ2-1; D is uncertain. V was trimmed by 7 bases and J by 8 bases, leaving 18 bases between them. The CDR3 totals 13 residues. Germline lookup yields CDR1 SQVTM and CDR2 ANQGSEA. The CDR3 DNA reads TGCAGCGGTCAGAATCCCGTCATGGATGAGCAGTTCTTC. Translation gives CSGQNPVMDEQFF.

This clonotype was found a few times. The chain links TRBV5-5 to TRBJ2-7, with D perhaps TRBD1 (6 bases). Trimming removed 0 bases at V and 4 bases at J, with 14 bases between. The CDR3 loop spans 15 amino acids. Germline values: CDR1 SGHKS, CDR2 YYEKEE (reference sequence). Here the CDR3 DNA reads TGTGCCAGCAGCTTGGTGGACAGCCTCCTTTACGAGCAGTACTTC. Amino acids: CASSLVDSLLYEQYF.

The chain combines TRBV20-1 with TRBJ2-7; D uncertain. Germline CDR1 reads DFQATT; CDR2 reads SNEGSKA (reference sequence). The CDR3 sequence is 11 residues long. V was clipped by 1 base and J by 4 bases, with 5 bases between them. In nucleotides, the CDR3 is TGCAGTGCTAGAGTTACGTACGAGCAGTACTTC. It translates to CSARVTYEQYF.